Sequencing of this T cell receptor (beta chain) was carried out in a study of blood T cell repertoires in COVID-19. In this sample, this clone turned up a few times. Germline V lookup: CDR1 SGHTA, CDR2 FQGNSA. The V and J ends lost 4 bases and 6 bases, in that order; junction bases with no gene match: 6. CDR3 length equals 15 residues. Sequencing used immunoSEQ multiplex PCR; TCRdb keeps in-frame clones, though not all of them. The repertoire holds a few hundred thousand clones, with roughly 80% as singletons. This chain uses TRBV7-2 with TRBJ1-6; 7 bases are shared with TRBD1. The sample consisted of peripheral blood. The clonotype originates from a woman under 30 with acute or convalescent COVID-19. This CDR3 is CASSSRQGGNSPLHF. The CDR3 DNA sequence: TGTGCCAGCAGCTCCCGACAGGGAGGTAATTCACCCCTCCACTTT. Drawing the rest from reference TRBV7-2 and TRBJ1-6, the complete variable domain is GAGVSQSPSNKVTEKGKDVELRCDPISGHTALYWYRQSLGQGLEFLIYFQGNSAPDKSGLPSDRFSAERTGGSVSTLTIQRTQQEDSAVYLCASSSRQGGNSPLHFGNGTRLTVT.